One and the same sample provided the 9 T cell receptor beta chains below, sequenced in a study of blood T cell repertoires in COVID-19. Repertoires were generated with immunoSEQ multiplex PCR, while TCRdb's copy carries only in-frame clones and drops some. The sample carries a few hundred thousand clones, approximately 90% recorded once. The sequencing input was peripheral blood. The receptor source for this set is a man between 65 and 85 years old with acute or convalescent COVID-19.

The chain uses TRBV9 and TRBJ1-5, with a tentative D call TRBD1 (6 bases). This CDR3 contains 13 residues. The V end lost 5 bases, the J end lost 5 bases, and 11 bases lay between the germline ends. In germline, CDR1 is SGDLS, CDR2 YYNGEE. The CDR3 DNA is TGTGCCAGCAGTCGAGGGGGGGATCAGCCCCAGCATTTT. It specifies CASSRGGDQPQHF.

This clone was counted a single time. The chain uses TRBV28 and TRBJ1-2; 8 nucleotides line up with TRBD1. This CDR3 has 15 residues. V dropped 6 bases and J dropped 6; count of bases not matched to a gene: 12. The germline V gene has CDR1 MDHEN and CDR2 SYDVKM. This CDR3 is CASSEPTGAGDGYTF. The CDR3 coding sequence is TGTGCCAGCAGCGAGCCGACAGGGGCAGGAGATGGCTACACCTTC.

This clone was recorded once. The genes are TRBV28 and TRBJ2-4, with 10 positions matching TRBD2. The trim removed 5 bases at V and 0 bases at J, leaving 4 bases unmatched. Germline V lookup: CDR1 MDHEN, CDR2 SYDVKM. This CDR3 region has 16 residues. CDR3 sequence reads: CASSQGLALAKNIQYF. The CDR3 bases are TGTGCCAGCAGTCAGGGACTAGCGCTAGCCAAAAACATTCAGTACTTC.

The rearrangement links TRBV19 to TRBJ1-1; 8 bases agree with TRBD1. From germline, CDR1 is LNHDA and CDR2 SQIVND (reference sequence). The trim removed 4 bases at V and 3 bases at J, leaving 7 bases unmatched. This CDR3 is 15 amino acids long. DNA of the CDR3: TGTGCCAGTAGTACTAACAGGGGGTTTCACACTGAAGCTTTCTTT. Translating it yields CASSTNRGFHTEAFF.

The chain links TRBV19 to TRBJ1-1; D is possibly TRBD1 (6 bases). This CDR3 region has 14 residues. The germline V gene encodes CDR1 LNHDA and CDR2 SQIVND (reference sequence). Trimming stripped 9 bases from V and 1 base from J, with 15 bases between. The CDR3 DNA reads TGTGCCAGCAAAAGGGACACCTCGAACACTGAAGCTTTCTTT. This gives the protein CASKRDTSNTEAFF.

The gene calls are TRBV2 and TRBJ1-4, with D tentatively TRBD1 (5 bases). This CDR3 is 16 amino acids long. V gave up 1 base and J gave up 7 bases, with 16 bases separating them. Germline assignment: CDR1 SNHLY and CDR2 FYNNEI. CDR3 nucleotide sequence: TGTGCCAGCAGTGAAGGCGCGGCAGGGTCGGGTGAAAAACTGTTTTTT. It is translated as CASSEGAAGSGEKLFF.

This CDR3 reads CASTQGGTGELFF. CDR3 nucleotides: TGTGCCAGTACACAGGGCGGCACCGGGGAGCTGTTTTTT. V usage is TRBV19 and J usage is TRBJ2-2, with a tentative D call TRBD1 (6 bases). This CDR3 is 13 amino acids long. CDR1 and CDR2 from the germline V gene are LNHDA and SQIVND (reference sequence). Trimming stripped 7 bases from V and 4 bases from J, with 10 bases between.

This clone was detected only once. The rearrangement joins TRBV2 to TRBJ2-7; 11 bases are a match to TRBD1. Germline-derived CDR1 and CDR2 are SNHLY and FYNNEI. The J segment lost 4 bases and the V segment lost 7 bases, leaving 9 bases of the junction unmatched. The CDR3 length is 15 residues. CDR3 coding DNA: TGTGCCAGCACCTTGGGGACAGGGGGGGAATACGAGCAGTACTTC. Its protein is CASTLGTGGEYEQYF. The full variable domain, with the rest looked up from reference TRBV2 and TRBJ2-7, is EPEVTQTPSHQVTQMGQEVILRCVPISNHLYFYWYRQILGQKVEFLVSFYNNEISEKSEIFDDQFSVERPDGSNFTLKIRSTKLEDSAMYFCASTLGTGGEYEQYFGPGTRLTVT.

This chain connects TRBV7-3 to TRBJ2-1, with 9 bases lining up with TRBD2. CDR3 length equals 17 residues. Germline values: CDR1 SGHTA, CDR2 FQGTGA. With 1 base clipped from V and 3 bases from J, the junction kept 7 bases outside the gene matches. CDR3 coding DNA: TGTGCCAGCAGCTTAATGGCGGGAGGGCAGGGCTACAATGAGCAGTTCTTC. It codes for CASSLMAGGQGYNEQFF.